Listed below are T cell receptor beta chains from one sample, sequenced in a study of regulatory T cells in long-lasting Graves disease. TCRdb recomputed calls from the multiplex PCR reads with MiXCR, one row per CDR3 protein. Among 200,000 to 250,000 distinct CDR3 sequences listed, about 19% were seen once. This sample was shared with a second study, whose subject was T cells in Graves' hyperthyroidism and ophthalmopathy.

The sequenced sample was peripheral blood mononuclear cells (PBMCs), obtained at new diagnosis, from a patient treated with antithyroid drugs. These TCRs come from a woman between 25 and 40 years old with Graves disease. CDR3s include the opening cysteine and the closing phenylalanine or tryptophan. The D gene is left open where the match is weak. Not all rows give a size; the values are once, few, many and, for expanded clones, a class.

v_call	j_call	clone_size	d_call	cdr3_nt	cdr3_aa
TRBV28	TRBJ1-1	NA	NA	TGTGCCAGCAGTTTAAGGGGGGCCCAGCGAGGCACTGAAGCTTTCTTT	CASSLRGAQRGTEAFF
TRBV12-3/TRBV12-4	TRBJ2-7	many	TRBD1	TGTGCCAGCAGTTTAGGGCGATGGGGGACAGGAACCCCCTACGAGCAGTACTTC	CASSLGRWGTGTPYEQYF
TRBV2	TRBJ1-1	NA	NA	TGTGCCAGCAGGGAGGACAGTTTTGAAGCTTTCTTT	CASREDSFEAFF
TRBV6-1	TRBJ1-2	many	TRBD1	TGTGCCAGCAGACGTGGACAGGGAACCGACTCTAACTATGGCTACACCTTC	CASRRGQGTDSNYGYTF
TRBV12-3/TRBV12-4	TRBJ1-1	many	NA	TGTGCCAGCAGCCACCTAGGGAACACTGAAGCTTTCTTT	CASSHLGNTEAFF
TRBV19	TRBJ1-1	NA	NA	TGTGCCAGTTGGGTTAGCGCGGGCGCGGGGAACACTGAAGCTTTCTTT	CASWVSAGAGNTEAFF
TRBV19	TRBJ2-1	many	NA	TGTGCCAGTAGTATGGGGAGGACTCTTGCGGGCAATGAGCAGTTCTTC	CASSMGRTLAGNEQFF
TRBV2	TRBJ1-2	NA	NA	TGTGCCAGCAGTGAGAGCCAGGGTAGCGATGGCTACACCTTC	CASSESQGSDGYTF
TRBV20-1	TRBJ2-7	NA	TRBD1	TGCAGTGCCGTAAAGGGACAGACATTACGAGAACAGTACTTC	CSAVKGQTLREQYF
TRBV7-8	TRBJ2-5	many	TRBD2	TGTGCCAGCCGTAGCGGGGGCCAAGAGACCCAGTACTTC	CASRSGGQETQYF
TRBV12-3/TRBV12-4	TRBJ2-3	many	TRBD2	TGTGCCAGCAGTCTCGGACTAGCGGGGAGAGGAGATACGCAGTATTTT	CASSLGLAGRGDTQYF
TRBV30	TRBJ1-6	NA	NA	TGTGCCTGGAGGATTCGGAGGAGCTCCTATAATTCACCCCTCCACTTT	CAWRIRRSSYNSPLHF
TRBV7-9	TRBJ1-2	NA	NA	TGTGCCAGCAGCACGGGATTTCGTTCGGGCGGCTACACCTTC	CASSTGFRSGGYTF
TRBV6-4	TRBJ1-6	few	NA	TGTGCCAGCAGTACTGACTCGGGAAATTCACCCCTCCACTTT	CASSTDSGNSPLHF
TRBV12-3/TRBV12-4	TRBJ1-1	many	TRBD1	TGTGCCAGCAGTTTTTGGGACAGGGTCGGAACTGAAGCTTTCTTT	CASSFWDRVGTEAFF
TRBV20-1	TRBJ2-7	NA	NA	TGCAGTGCTAGAGTTGAGGGGAAAGGGACCTACGAGCAGTACTTC	CSARVEGKGTYEQYF
TRBV12-3/TRBV12-4	TRBJ2-5	many	NA	TGTGCCAGCAGTCCGCGACTTCACACGGACGGGGAGACCCAGTACTTC	CASSPRLHTDGETQYF